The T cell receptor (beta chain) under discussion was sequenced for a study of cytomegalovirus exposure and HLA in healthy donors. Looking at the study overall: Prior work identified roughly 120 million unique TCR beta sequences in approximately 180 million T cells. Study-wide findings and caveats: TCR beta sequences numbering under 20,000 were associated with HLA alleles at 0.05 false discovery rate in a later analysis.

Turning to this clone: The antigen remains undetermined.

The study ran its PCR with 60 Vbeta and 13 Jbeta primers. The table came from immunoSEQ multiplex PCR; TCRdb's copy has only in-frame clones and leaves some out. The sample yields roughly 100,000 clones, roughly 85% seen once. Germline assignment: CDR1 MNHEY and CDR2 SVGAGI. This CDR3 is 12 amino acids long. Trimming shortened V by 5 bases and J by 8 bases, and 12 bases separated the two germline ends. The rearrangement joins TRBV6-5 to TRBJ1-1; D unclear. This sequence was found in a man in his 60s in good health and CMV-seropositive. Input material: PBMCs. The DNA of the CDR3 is TGTGCCAGCAGTGAAGTGGGAGGAGAAGCTTTCTTT. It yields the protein CASSEVGGEAFF.